Listed here are 28 T cell receptor beta chains from one sample, sequenced in a study of T-cell memory formation after mild COVID-19. TCRdb itself ran the 5' RACE reads through MiXCR, one entry per CDR3 protein. Of around 510,000 distinct CDR3 sequences in the sample, about 20% are singletons; the top ten hold approximately 8.4%. Sample: PBMCs or a T cell subset sorted from them (not recorded which). The receptors were sampled from an adult woman who had mild COVID-19 (a few samples of this study predate the infection). Cell type and time point are not known.

The V call is TRBV6-6, the J call TRBJ1-1, with D uncertain. Germline assignment: CDR1 MNHNY and CDR2 SVGAGI (reference sequence). CDR3 size: 15 residues. V lost 0 bases, J lost 3 bases, and 11 bases lay in between. The DNA of the CDR3 is TGTGCCAGCAGTTACTCGACTGGGAGGCACACTGAAGCTTTCTTT. Translation: CASSYSTGRHTEAFF.

This clonotype has just a few counts. The genes are TRBV7-9 and TRBJ1-5; D is unresolved. Trimming stripped 5 bases from V and 7 bases from J, with 12 bases between. CDR3 size: 13 residues. Germline CDR1 and CDR2: SEHNR and FQNEAQ (reference sequence). As DNA, the CDR3 is TGTGCCAGCAGCCCTCTCGCGGGCCAGCCCCAGCATTTT. Its protein is CASSPLAGQPQHF.

The J gene is TRBJ2-7, the V gene TRBV3-1, with TRBD2 as a possible D gene (6 bases). V dropped 1 base and J dropped 3 bases, with 10 bases sitting between them. The CDR3 loop spans 14 amino acids. CDR1 and CDR2 (germline): LGHDT, YNNKEL (reference sequence). The CDR3 protein is CASSQAAGGYEQYF. Here the CDR3 DNA reads TGTGCCAGCAGCCAAGCAGCGGGCGGCTACGAGCAGTACTTC.

This clonotype has only a few counts. The genes are TRBV20-1 and TRBJ2-7; D possibly corresponds to TRBD2 (6 bases). Germline-derived CDR1 and CDR2 are DFQATT and SNEGSKA (reference sequence). The CDR3 spans 13 residues. Trimming took off 6 bases at V and 4 bases at J, with 16 bases between the two ends. In nucleotides, the CDR3 is TGCAGTGCGTCCGAGGGGAGCGGGTACGAGCAGTACTTC. Translation gives CSASEGSGYEQYF.

This clonotype turned up a few times. The chain combines TRBV14 with TRBJ2-7; D may match TRBD1 or TRBD2 (5 bases each). This CDR3 spans 16 amino acids. Germline V lookup: CDR1 SGHDN, CDR2 FVKESK. V was trimmed by 3 bases and J by 4 bases, leaving 19 bases between them. The CDR3 bases are TGTGCCAGCAGCCATCCACCGGGACCTCACGGGTACGAGCAGTACTTC. It encodes CASSHPPGPHGYEQYF.

There are many counts of this clonotype. The J gene is TRBJ1-2, the V gene TRBV29-1; D perhaps matches TRBD1 (5 bases). V dropped 4 bases and J dropped 0 bases, with 9 bases sitting between them. CDR3 length: 13 amino acids. Germline-derived CDR1 and CDR2 are SQVTM and ANQGSEA. Here the CDR3 DNA reads TGCAGCGTTGGGCAGGGAGCTAACTATGGCTACACCTTC. Its translation: CSVGQGANYGYTF.

The chain is built from TRBV5-5 and TRBJ1-2; D ambiguous. The germline gives CDR1 SGHKS, CDR2 YYEKEE (reference sequence). V shed 1 base and J shed 7 bases, with 23 bases lying between them. The CDR3 runs 17 residues. CDR3 nucleotide sequence: TGTGCCAGCAGCTTGTATCAGAGAGGCAAAGAAGGAGGTGGCTACACCTTC. Translation gives CASSLYQRGKEGGGYTF.

This sequence joins TRBV18 and TRBJ2-1; D remains unclear. V shed 0 bases and J shed 0 bases, with 6 bases lying between them. Germline CDR1 and CDR2: KGHSH and LQKENI. CDR3 size: 15 residues. In DNA, the CDR3 is TGTGCCAGCTCACCACCGTCTCTCTCCTACAATGAGCAGTTCTTC. Translating gives CASSPPSLSYNEQFF.

This rearrangement joins TRBV27 to TRBJ1-4, with a possible D match to TRBD1 (6 bases). The germline V gene encodes CDR1 MNHEY and CDR2 SMNVEV (reference sequence). Between the trimmed V and J ends, which lost 2 bases and 8 bases, there was a span of 9 bases. The CDR3 covers 13 residues. The CDR3 is CASSLTGWEKLFF. In DNA, the CDR3 is TGTGCCAGCAGTTTAACAGGGTGGGAAAAACTGTTTTTT.

The sample holds a few counts of this clonotype. The V gene is TRBV3-1, the J gene TRBJ2-2, with D tentatively TRBD2 (5 bases). CDR1 and CDR2 (germline): LGHDT, YNNKEL (reference sequence). With 5 bases removed from V and 7 bases from J, the gap between germline ends came to 5 bases. CDR3 size: 11 residues. Written as DNA, the CDR3 is TGTGCCAGCAGCGCGGGCGGGGAGCTGTTTTTT. Translated, it gives CASSAGGELFF.

The rearrangement joins TRBV18 to TRBJ2-1, with TRBD2 matching 8 bases. The CDR3 spans 13 residues. The V gene's germline CDR1 is KGHSH and CDR2 LQKENI. Germline trimming cut 2 bases from V and 10 bases from J; bases unmatched to any gene: 4. CDR3 amino acids: CASSPRGLVEQFF. The CDR3 DNA follows: TGTGCCAGCTCACCAAGGGGACTAGTAGAGCAGTTCTTC.

This clonotype appeared a few times. V is TRBV29-1 and J is TRBJ1-1; 9 nucleotides agree with TRBD1. The CDR3 runs to 11 residues. J gave up 6 bases and V 4 bases, and 0 bases lay outside the gene matches. In germline, CDR1 is SQVTM, CDR2 ANQGSEA. The DNA for the CDR3 is TGCAGCGTTGGACAGGGGGCTGAAGCTTTCTTT. It encodes CSVGQGAEAFF.

This rearrangement joins TRBV12-3 or TRBV12-4 to TRBJ1-1; 7 nucleotides line up with TRBD1. Trimming removed 6 bases from V and 1 base from J; junction bases left unmatched: 5. This CDR3 is built from 14 residues. The CDR3 DNA reads TGTGCCAGCAGGAGGGACAGCAAGAACACTGAAGCTTTCTTT. This translates into CASRRDSKNTEAFF.

This clonotype was counted ten times or more. This chain links TRBV29-1 with TRBJ1-5; D gene uncertain. CDR1 is SQVTM and CDR2 is ANQGSEA in the germline V gene. Trimming cost V 4 bases and J 7 bases, with 14 bases left between them. This CDR3 comprises 13 residues. The CDR3 DNA follows: TGCAGCGTTGCCTCCGATATGAGACAGCCCCAGCATTTT. Translating it yields CSVASDMRQPQHF.

Many counts were recorded for this clonotype. The chain recombines TRBV18 with TRBJ2-1, with TRBD2 matching over 7 bases. The germline CDR1 and CDR2 sequences are KGHSH and LQKENI. The CDR3 runs 15 residues. J was trimmed by 10 bases and V by 3 bases; bases with no gene match: 12. This chain's CDR3 is CASSPTGPGGLEQFF. The CDR3 region has the DNA TGTGCCAGCTCACCCACCGGGCCGGGAGGTCTCGAGCAGTTCTTC.

The rearrangement links TRBV9 to TRBJ2-3; no clear D. CDR3 size: 14 residues. Trimming took off 0 bases at V and 2 bases at J, with 7 bases between the two ends. Germline loops: CDR1 SGDLS, CDR2 YYNGEE. CDR3 nucleotide sequence: TGTGCCAGCAGCGTAGTGGGGTTCACAGATACGCAGTATTTT. This encodes CASSVVGFTDTQYF.

The table lists this clonotype with many counts. V usage is TRBV24-1 and J usage is TRBJ2-3, with no clear D. The germline V gene has CDR1 KGHDR and CDR2 SFDVKD. V dropped 4 bases and J dropped 4 bases, with 17 bases sitting between them. CDR3 length: 16 residues. The DNA for the CDR3 is TGTGCCACCAGTGACCCCGGGCCCGCAAACTCAGATACGCAGTATTTT. It translates to CATSDPGPANSDTQYF.

V gene TRBV12-3 or TRBV12-4 combines with J gene TRBJ1-5; TRBD1 agrees at 8 bases. J was trimmed by 3 bases and V by 6 bases; bases with no gene match: 4. The CDR3 spans 14 residues. The CDR3 protein is CASRLQGVNQPQHF. The CDR3 DNA sequence: TGTGCCAGCAGACTACAGGGGGTCAATCAGCCCCAGCATTTT.

V is TRBV9 and J is TRBJ2-3, with 8 bases fitting TRBD2. This CDR3 has 14 residues. V shed 6 bases, J shed 4 bases, and the junction held 7 bases outside the gene matches. The germline gives CDR1 SGDLS, CDR2 YYNGEE. Here the CDR3 reads CASNAGGWADTQYF. CDR3 DNA sequence: TGTGCCAGCAACGCGGGGGGCTGGGCAGATACGCAGTATTTT.

The genes are TRBV12-3 or TRBV12-4 and TRBJ2-5, with TRBD2 identical over 12 bases. The CDR3 length is 16 residues. The V and J ends lost 0 bases and 5 bases, in that order; junction bases with no gene match: 4. CDR3 sequence: CASSLAASGGAETQYF. The CDR3 DNA follows: TGTGCCAGCAGTTTAGCGGCTAGCGGGGGGGCGGAGACCCAGTACTTC.

The chain uses TRBV6-5 and TRBJ1-2, with D possibly TRBD1 on 5 matching bases. The V and J ends lost 0 bases and 2 bases respectively, with 7 bases between them. Germline-derived CDR1 and CDR2 are MNHEY and SVGAGI. This CDR3 has 14 residues. CDR3 amino acids: CASSYSSGNYGYTF. In DNA form, the CDR3 reads TGTGCCAGCAGTTACTCGTCAGGGAACTATGGCTACACCTTC.

This sequence joins TRBV12-3 or TRBV12-4 and TRBJ1-5, with D hard to call. V lost 3 bases and J lost 4, with 7 bases in between. This CDR3 is 13 amino acids long. The DNA for the CDR3 is TGTGCCAGCAGTTTCCACGGGAATCAGCCCCAGCATTTT. As protein: CASSFHGNQPQHF.

A single count supports this clonotype. CDR3 in DNA: TGTGCCAGCAGCCAAGATCCCCCTAGCGGGACAACAGATACGCAGTATTTT. Its protein product is CASSQDPPSGTTDTQYF. The chain carries TRBV3-1 and TRBJ2-3; 9 bases fit TRBD2. Germline V CDR1 and CDR2: LGHDT, YNNKEL (reference sequence). V shed 0 bases and J 3 bases; nucleotides not matched to a gene: 7. The CDR3 extends over 17 amino acids.

V and J are TRBV29-1 and TRBJ2-1; D may correspond to TRBD1 or TRBD2 (5 bases each). The CDR3 contains 16 residues. CDR1 and CDR2 from the germline V gene are SQVTM and ANQGSEA. With 6 bases removed from V and 8 bases from J, the gap between germline ends came to 26 bases. The CDR3 bases are TGCAGCGTCCACGAGGGGATTCCCAACGGTTTCGATGAGCAGTTCTTC. As protein: CSVHEGIPNGFDEQFF.

This clonotype was observed a few times. This chain uses TRBV24-1 with TRBJ2-2; 9 nucleotides line up with TRBD2. J gave up 3 bases and V 0 bases, and 4 bases lay outside the gene matches. CDR1 is KGHDR and CDR2 is SFDVKD in the germline V gene. This CDR3 contains 17 residues. The CDR3, as DNA: TGTGCCACCAGTGATTTGCTTACTAGCGGGTACACCGGGGAGCTGTTTTTT. Translating it yields CATSDLLTSGYTGELFF.

The chain recombines TRBV6-2 or TRBV6-3 with TRBJ2-1; 11 bases are a match to TRBD2. The trim removed 0 bases at V and 14 bases at J, leaving 21 bases unmatched. Looked up from germline, CDR1 is MNHEY and CDR2 is SVGEGT. This CDR3 comprises 19 residues. In DNA, the CDR3 is TGTGCCAGCAGTTACTCGAAGGTTGGGACTAGCGGTCTCTGGGCGGAGGAGTTCTTC. Translation gives CASSYSKVGTSGLWAEEFF.

The V and J genes are TRBV6-5 and TRBJ2-5; D is undetermined. The germline V gene has CDR1 MNHEY and CDR2 SVGAGI. Trimming pared 2 bases from V and 2 bases from J, leaving 9 bases between. The CDR3 has 14 amino acids. CDR3 nucleotides: TGTGCCAGCAGTTACGGGGTTCTGCAAGAGACCCAGTACTTC. Protein product: CASSYGVLQETQYF.

This clonotype was counted a few times. The V call is TRBV4-3, the J call TRBJ2-1; TRBD1 aligns across 10 bases. The CDR3 runs to 15 residues. The V gene end was trimmed by 6 bases and the J gene end by 8 bases; junction bases not matched to a gene: 10. Germline-derived CDR1 and CDR2 are LGHNA and YSLEER. The CDR3 region is CASSLPGQGNDEQFF. CDR3 in DNA: TGCGCCAGCAGTCTGCCGGGACAGGGGAACGATGAGCAGTTCTTC.